These T cell receptor beta chains were read from a single sample in a study of post-analysis software for immune sequencing data. Each CDR3 protein gets one entry after TCRdb re-called the PCR reads with MiXCR. The sample lists about 540,000 distinct CDR3 sequences; less than 40% were seen once. The sample comprised blood. The receptor set was obtained from a girl aged 2-17 years with multiple sclerosis. Each CDR3 is given with its conserved first and last residue. The D gene is left open where the match is weak. Clone sizes are given selectively: once, few, many, or a class where the clone is expanded.

d_call: NA; clone_size: many; j_call: TRBJ1-2; v_call: TRBV12-3/TRBV12-4; cdr3_aa: CASSLGHRGGYTF
d_call: NA; clone_size: NA; j_call: TRBJ1-1; v_call: TRBV9; cdr3_aa: CASSVDVLNTEAFF
d_call: NA; clone_size: few; j_call: TRBJ2-2; v_call: TRBV6-5; cdr3_aa: CASTRTGELFF
d_call: NA; clone_size: NA; j_call: TRBJ1-4; v_call: TRBV24-1; cdr3_aa: CATSDPRQSNEKLFF
d_call: NA; clone_size: few; j_call: TRBJ1-1; v_call: TRBV6-5; cdr3_aa: CASSYTVGNGEAFF
d_call: NA; clone_size: NA; j_call: TRBJ1-1; v_call: TRBV6-1; cdr3_aa: CANSQEMNTEAFF
d_call: NA; clone_size: NA; j_call: NA; v_call: TRBV29-1; cdr3_aa: CSVDIPGEVLRTQYF
d_call: NA; clone_size: few; j_call: TRBJ2-7; v_call: TRBV12-3/TRBV12-4; cdr3_aa: CASSARGLPHEQYF
d_call: NA; clone_size: few; j_call: TRBJ2-1; v_call: TRBV12-5; cdr3_aa: CASGLSQRPNNEQFF
d_call: TRBD2; clone_size: few; j_call: NA; v_call: TRBV10-3; cdr3_aa: CAISESGTSGRETQYF
d_call: NA; clone_size: few; j_call: TRBJ1-2; v_call: TRBV6-5; cdr3_aa: CASSYSGGANYGYTF
d_call: NA; clone_size: few; j_call: TRBJ2-1; v_call: TRBV6-4; cdr3_aa: CASSGGDNEQFF
d_call: NA; clone_size: NA; j_call: TRBJ2-7; v_call: TRBV14; cdr3_aa: CASSQDLSRAPEQYF
d_call: NA; clone_size: few; j_call: TRBJ2-1; v_call: TRBV21-1; cdr3_aa: CASPDRRHEQFF
d_call: NA; clone_size: NA; j_call: TRBJ1-4; v_call: TRBV12-3/TRBV12-4; cdr3_aa: CASTPEEGGQKLFF
d_call: TRBD1; clone_size: NA; j_call: TRBJ1-2; v_call: TRBV20-1; cdr3_aa: CSARGQGYGYTF
d_call: NA; clone_size: NA; j_call: TRBJ2-1; v_call: TRBV20-1; cdr3_aa: CSVRDPGALNEQFF
d_call: TRBD2; clone_size: NA; j_call: NA; v_call: TRBV7-9; cdr3_aa: CASSFARLAGGLETQYF
d_call: NA; clone_size: NA; j_call: TRBJ1-1; v_call: TRBV2; cdr3_aa: CASSESRGLNTEAFF
d_call: TRBD1; clone_size: few; j_call: TRBJ1-2; v_call: TRBV29-1; cdr3_aa: CSVVRDRGTDTF
d_call: TRBD2; clone_size: NA; j_call: TRBJ2-1; v_call: TRBV5-5; cdr3_aa: CASSALGTSGGFSYNEQFF
d_call: NA; clone_size: NA; j_call: TRBJ2-1; v_call: TRBV24-1; cdr3_aa: CATSDTGTSSSYNEQFF
d_call: TRBD1; clone_size: NA; j_call: TRBJ1-1; v_call: TRBV7-8; cdr3_aa: CASSPRSRGRTEAFF
d_call: TRBD1; clone_size: NA; j_call: TRBJ2-5; v_call: TRBV7-6; cdr3_aa: CASSSGTGMKTQYF
d_call: NA; clone_size: NA; j_call: TRBJ2-3; v_call: TRBV29-1; cdr3_aa: CSVDRDTNTDTQYF
d_call: TRBD1; clone_size: NA; j_call: TRBJ1-6; v_call: TRBV28; cdr3_aa: CASSTQGGTGVSPLHF
d_call: TRBD2; clone_size: NA; j_call: TRBJ2-4; v_call: TRBV27; cdr3_aa: CASRPNSGVAKNIQYF
d_call: NA; clone_size: NA; j_call: TRBJ2-3; v_call: TRBV20-1; cdr3_aa: CTFRGKGTDTQYF
d_call: NA; clone_size: NA; j_call: TRBJ1-4; v_call: TRBV5-1; cdr3_aa: CASSLGAGRNEKLFF
d_call: NA; clone_size: few; j_call: TRBJ2-3; v_call: TRBV9; cdr3_aa: CASSVEGYSTDTQYF
d_call: NA; clone_size: NA; j_call: TRBJ1-1; v_call: TRBV12-3/TRBV12-4; cdr3_aa: CASSFRDWNTEAFF
d_call: NA; clone_size: NA; j_call: TRBJ1-4; v_call: TRBV11-2; cdr3_aa: CASSLDREKLFF
d_call: NA; clone_size: NA; j_call: TRBJ1-2; v_call: TRBV4-1; cdr3_aa: CASNGGYGYTF
d_call: TRBD2; clone_size: NA; j_call: TRBJ2-2; v_call: TRBV4-1; cdr3_aa: CASSQVTSGAHTGELFF
d_call: NA; clone_size: NA; j_call: TRBJ1-6; v_call: TRBV5-8; cdr3_aa: CASSLVSAGVYNSPLHF
d_call: TRBD1; clone_size: NA; j_call: TRBJ1-6; v_call: TRBV15; cdr3_aa: CATSRSQGDLLYSPLHF
d_call: NA; clone_size: many; j_call: TRBJ2-7; v_call: TRBV5-1; cdr3_aa: CASSQGGSYEQYF
d_call: NA; clone_size: NA; j_call: TRBJ2-6; v_call: TRBV6-1; cdr3_aa: CASSEVVGIGANVLTF
d_call: NA; clone_size: NA; j_call: TRBJ2-5; v_call: TRBV25-1; cdr3_aa: CASSGGGGERETQYF
d_call: TRBD2; clone_size: NA; j_call: TRBJ2-3; v_call: TRBV20-1; cdr3_aa: CSAFQPGGGTTQYF
d_call: NA; clone_size: few; j_call: TRBJ2-7; v_call: TRBV20-1; cdr3_aa: CSARSGADYEQYF
d_call: NA; clone_size: few; j_call: TRBJ2-3; v_call: TRBV20-1; cdr3_aa: CSVAIPLAPITDTQYF
d_call: NA; clone_size: NA; j_call: TRBJ1-6; v_call: TRBV29-1; cdr3_aa: CSVRDAFSPLHF
d_call: TRBD2; clone_size: NA; j_call: NA; v_call: TRBV20-1; cdr3_aa: CSATTSGGRGRKTQYF
d_call: NA; clone_size: NA; j_call: TRBJ2-6; v_call: TRBV5-5; cdr3_aa: CASSLAQVAGANVLTF
d_call: NA; clone_size: NA; j_call: TRBJ1-2; v_call: TRBV6-5; cdr3_aa: CASSYYTVGDGGYTF
d_call: NA; clone_size: NA; j_call: TRBJ1-5; v_call: TRBV20-1; cdr3_aa: CSARETGSNQPQHF
d_call: TRBD1; clone_size: NA; j_call: TRBJ1-1; v_call: TRBV24-1; cdr3_aa: CATSDAGTENTEAFF
d_call: NA; clone_size: NA; j_call: TRBJ1-2; v_call: TRBV5-1; cdr3_aa: CASSLETRVGYTF
d_call: NA; clone_size: NA; j_call: TRBJ1-2; v_call: TRBV7-9; cdr3_aa: CASSLSGGSNYGYTF
d_call: NA; clone_size: NA; j_call: TRBJ2-1; v_call: TRBV29-1; cdr3_aa: CSVAGDTRANEQFF
d_call: NA; clone_size: many; j_call: TRBJ1-2; v_call: TRBV7-9; cdr3_aa: CASSLAGVYTF
d_call: NA; clone_size: NA; j_call: NA; v_call: TRBV10-3; cdr3_aa: CAISGVGSPHYEQYF
d_call: TRBD1; clone_size: few; j_call: TRBJ2-7; v_call: TRBV7-9; cdr3_aa: CASSPNRGPYEQYF
d_call: NA; clone_size: NA; j_call: TRBJ1-2; v_call: TRBV14; cdr3_aa: CASSQESNYGYTF
d_call: TRBD1; clone_size: NA; j_call: TRBJ1-2; v_call: TRBV20-1; cdr3_aa: CSARTGTGNYGYTF
d_call: NA; clone_size: many; j_call: TRBJ2-3; v_call: TRBV5-1; cdr3_aa: CASSGRLGTDTQYF